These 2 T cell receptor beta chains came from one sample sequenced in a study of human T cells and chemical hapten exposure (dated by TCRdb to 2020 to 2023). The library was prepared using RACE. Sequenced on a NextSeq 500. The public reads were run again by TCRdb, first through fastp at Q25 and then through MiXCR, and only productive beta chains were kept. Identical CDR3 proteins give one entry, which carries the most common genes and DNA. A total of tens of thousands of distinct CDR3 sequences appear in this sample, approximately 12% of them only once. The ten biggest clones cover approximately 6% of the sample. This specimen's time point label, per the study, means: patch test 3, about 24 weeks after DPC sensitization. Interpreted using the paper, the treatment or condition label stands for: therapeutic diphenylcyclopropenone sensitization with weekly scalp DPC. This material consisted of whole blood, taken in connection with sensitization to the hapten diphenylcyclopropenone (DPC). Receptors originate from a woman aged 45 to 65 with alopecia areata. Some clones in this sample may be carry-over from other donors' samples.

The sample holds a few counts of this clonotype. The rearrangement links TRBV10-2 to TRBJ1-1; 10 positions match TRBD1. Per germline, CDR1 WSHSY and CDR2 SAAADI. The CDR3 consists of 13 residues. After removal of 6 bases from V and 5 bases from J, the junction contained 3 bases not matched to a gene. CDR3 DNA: TGCGCCAGCAGGACGGACAGGGGGACTGAAGCTTTCTTT. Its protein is CASRTDRGTEAFF.

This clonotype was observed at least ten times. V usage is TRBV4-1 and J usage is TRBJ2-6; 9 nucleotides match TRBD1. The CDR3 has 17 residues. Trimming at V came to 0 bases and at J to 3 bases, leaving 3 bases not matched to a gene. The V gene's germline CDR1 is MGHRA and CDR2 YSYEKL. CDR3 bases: TGCGCCAGCAGCCAAGAAGGACAGGGGTTTGGGGCCAACGTCCTGACTTTC. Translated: CASSQEGQGFGANVLTF.